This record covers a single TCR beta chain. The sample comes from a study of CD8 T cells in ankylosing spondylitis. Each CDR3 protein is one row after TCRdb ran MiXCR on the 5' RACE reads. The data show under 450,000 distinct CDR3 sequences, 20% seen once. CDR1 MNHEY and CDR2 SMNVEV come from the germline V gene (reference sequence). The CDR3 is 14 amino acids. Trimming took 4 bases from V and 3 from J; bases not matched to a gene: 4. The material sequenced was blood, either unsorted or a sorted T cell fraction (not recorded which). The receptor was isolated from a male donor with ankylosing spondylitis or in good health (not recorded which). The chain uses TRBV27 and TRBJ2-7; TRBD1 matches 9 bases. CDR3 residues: CASSYSGQGYEQYF. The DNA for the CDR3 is TGTGCCAGCAGTTACTCGGGACAGGGCTACGAGCAGTACTTC.